This T cell receptor beta chain was sequenced in a study of siplizumab effects on memory and regulatory T cells (dated by TCRdb to about 2019). Context from the whole study: The effect of the anti-CD2 antibody siplizumab on alloreactive T-cell subsets was examined in allogeneic mixed lymphocyte reactions constructed from human PBMCs.

Sorted unstimulated T cells, along with proliferating T cells recovered from mixed lymphocyte reactions, underwent TCRbeta CDR3 sequencing. Fresh whole blood from ten to eleven HLA-typed healthy donors served as the source for isolating PBMCs. Spanning cysteine to phenylalanine, the CDR3 consists of 19 amino acids. Only the CDR3 region is kept as DNA, spanning 57 bases read in frame from base 1. Relative to germline, V is missing 0 bases and J is missing 7 bases, with 14 bases of the junction outside any gene match. From the germline V gene, CDR1 is LGHNT and CDR2 is FRNRAP. Notes on this clone: It lacks a known antigen. No per-base quality is available; no much larger clone lies one base away.

Libraries were constructed by the immunoSEQ multiplex PCR assay. Each sample had roughly 90,000 TCR templates assayed by the deep sequencing platform. Genomic DNA extracted from sorted T cells was used for TCRbeta CDR3 sequencing. The study's processing was this. The R programming language was used for clonal analysis of TCRbeta CDR3 data. Unstimulated samples were compared with post-reaction CFSE-low samples to define alloreactive CD4+ and CD8+ clones. Alloreactive CD4+ clones were assigned to regulatory or non-regulatory origin by matching sequences to sorted unstimulated Treg and non-Treg repertoires. This immuneACCESS table, as held by TCRdb, lists in-frame sequences with V and J called but not all clones. Of the missing ones, under half trace to an unresolved V gene in checked studies; the others have no known cause. V, J and clone size were drawn from that table, and D and trimming were deduced from the DNA. A total of around 82,000 clones appear in this sample, 85% to 95% of them only once. Approximately 4.5% of the sample rests with the top ten.

What the study reported, not specific to this receptor: Because sequences below about 10^-5 frequency were poorly captured, only a minor fraction of alloreactive clones could be mapped to unstimulated subsets. No functional confirmation was obtained for the suppressive function of proliferating Tregs from siplizumab cultures. Unstimulated naive T cells appeared to be more diverse than memory T cells, and naive cells seemed to make a substantial contribution to the alloresponse. The cumulative frequency of alloreactive sequences traceable to unstimulated CD4+ memory T cells was significantly reduced by siplizumab. Of the alloreactive CD4+ clones that could be mapped, the Treg-derived share averaged 68.8% with siplizumab compared with around 25% in control reactions. About 80-97% of proliferating CD4+ or CD8+ clones could not be given a naive or memory phenotype.

The rearrangement joined TRBV12-5 to TRBJ2-2; TRBD2 fits 10 bases in the junction. The receptor's source is a human donor in good health. The source material was CD8+ T cells sorted from blood. At the DNA level, the sequence is TGTGCTAGTGGTTTGGTAGTGATGGCTAGCGGGGGCAGTGGCGGGGAGCTGTTTTTT. This gives the protein CASGLVVMASGGSGGELFF.